This T cell receptor (beta chain) originates from a study of radiotherapy plus CTLA-4 blockade in lung cancer. The protocol was immunoSEQ multiplex PCR, while the TCRdb copy is restricted to in-frame clones and leaves out a portion. The data show approximately 110,000 clones, with roughly 77% seen just once and less than 4% held by the top ten. The CDR3 is made up of 12 amino acids. Germline V gene lookup returns CDR1 SGHAT and CDR2 FQDESV (reference sequence). V was clipped by 5 bases and J by 8 bases, with 10 bases between them. Sequencing was performed on peripheral blood, taken from a patient treated with radiotherapy plus ipilimumab. The clonotype originates from a human donor with non-small cell lung cancer that progressed on radiotherapy plus ipilimumab. Some clones in this sample may be carry-over from other donors' samples. The chain uses TRBV11-1 and TRBJ2-1; D is undetermined. This CDR3 is CASSNARDEQFF. The CDR3 DNA reads TGTGCCAGCAGCAACGCGCGCGATGAGCAGTTCTTC.